This TCR beta chain was captured by sequencing in a study of T cell responses to AZD1222 COVID-19 vaccine. Study-wide points: Mostly white British, mostly female donors; authors suggested clonal diversity may be underestimated.

The V end lost 0 bases, the J end lost 6 bases, and 12 bases lay between the germline ends. The CDR3 has 15 amino acids. Germline lookup yields CDR1 MNHEY and CDR2 SVGEGT. The repertoire was sequenced with immunoSEQ multiplex PCR; TCRdb's copy has only in-frame clones and lacks some. This sample has approximately 80,000 clones, with approximately 90% found just once. As to this clone: As yet, its antigen is unknown.

The chain combines TRBV6-2 or TRBV6-3 with TRBJ2-1; D not resolved. The input for sequencing was peripheral blood, taken on day 0 of AZD1222 vaccination. This sequence originates from an adult in good health. The CDR3 bases are TGTGCCAGCAGTTACTCGAGTAGATCACCCAATGAGCAGTTCTTC. It translates to CASSYSSRSPNEQFF.